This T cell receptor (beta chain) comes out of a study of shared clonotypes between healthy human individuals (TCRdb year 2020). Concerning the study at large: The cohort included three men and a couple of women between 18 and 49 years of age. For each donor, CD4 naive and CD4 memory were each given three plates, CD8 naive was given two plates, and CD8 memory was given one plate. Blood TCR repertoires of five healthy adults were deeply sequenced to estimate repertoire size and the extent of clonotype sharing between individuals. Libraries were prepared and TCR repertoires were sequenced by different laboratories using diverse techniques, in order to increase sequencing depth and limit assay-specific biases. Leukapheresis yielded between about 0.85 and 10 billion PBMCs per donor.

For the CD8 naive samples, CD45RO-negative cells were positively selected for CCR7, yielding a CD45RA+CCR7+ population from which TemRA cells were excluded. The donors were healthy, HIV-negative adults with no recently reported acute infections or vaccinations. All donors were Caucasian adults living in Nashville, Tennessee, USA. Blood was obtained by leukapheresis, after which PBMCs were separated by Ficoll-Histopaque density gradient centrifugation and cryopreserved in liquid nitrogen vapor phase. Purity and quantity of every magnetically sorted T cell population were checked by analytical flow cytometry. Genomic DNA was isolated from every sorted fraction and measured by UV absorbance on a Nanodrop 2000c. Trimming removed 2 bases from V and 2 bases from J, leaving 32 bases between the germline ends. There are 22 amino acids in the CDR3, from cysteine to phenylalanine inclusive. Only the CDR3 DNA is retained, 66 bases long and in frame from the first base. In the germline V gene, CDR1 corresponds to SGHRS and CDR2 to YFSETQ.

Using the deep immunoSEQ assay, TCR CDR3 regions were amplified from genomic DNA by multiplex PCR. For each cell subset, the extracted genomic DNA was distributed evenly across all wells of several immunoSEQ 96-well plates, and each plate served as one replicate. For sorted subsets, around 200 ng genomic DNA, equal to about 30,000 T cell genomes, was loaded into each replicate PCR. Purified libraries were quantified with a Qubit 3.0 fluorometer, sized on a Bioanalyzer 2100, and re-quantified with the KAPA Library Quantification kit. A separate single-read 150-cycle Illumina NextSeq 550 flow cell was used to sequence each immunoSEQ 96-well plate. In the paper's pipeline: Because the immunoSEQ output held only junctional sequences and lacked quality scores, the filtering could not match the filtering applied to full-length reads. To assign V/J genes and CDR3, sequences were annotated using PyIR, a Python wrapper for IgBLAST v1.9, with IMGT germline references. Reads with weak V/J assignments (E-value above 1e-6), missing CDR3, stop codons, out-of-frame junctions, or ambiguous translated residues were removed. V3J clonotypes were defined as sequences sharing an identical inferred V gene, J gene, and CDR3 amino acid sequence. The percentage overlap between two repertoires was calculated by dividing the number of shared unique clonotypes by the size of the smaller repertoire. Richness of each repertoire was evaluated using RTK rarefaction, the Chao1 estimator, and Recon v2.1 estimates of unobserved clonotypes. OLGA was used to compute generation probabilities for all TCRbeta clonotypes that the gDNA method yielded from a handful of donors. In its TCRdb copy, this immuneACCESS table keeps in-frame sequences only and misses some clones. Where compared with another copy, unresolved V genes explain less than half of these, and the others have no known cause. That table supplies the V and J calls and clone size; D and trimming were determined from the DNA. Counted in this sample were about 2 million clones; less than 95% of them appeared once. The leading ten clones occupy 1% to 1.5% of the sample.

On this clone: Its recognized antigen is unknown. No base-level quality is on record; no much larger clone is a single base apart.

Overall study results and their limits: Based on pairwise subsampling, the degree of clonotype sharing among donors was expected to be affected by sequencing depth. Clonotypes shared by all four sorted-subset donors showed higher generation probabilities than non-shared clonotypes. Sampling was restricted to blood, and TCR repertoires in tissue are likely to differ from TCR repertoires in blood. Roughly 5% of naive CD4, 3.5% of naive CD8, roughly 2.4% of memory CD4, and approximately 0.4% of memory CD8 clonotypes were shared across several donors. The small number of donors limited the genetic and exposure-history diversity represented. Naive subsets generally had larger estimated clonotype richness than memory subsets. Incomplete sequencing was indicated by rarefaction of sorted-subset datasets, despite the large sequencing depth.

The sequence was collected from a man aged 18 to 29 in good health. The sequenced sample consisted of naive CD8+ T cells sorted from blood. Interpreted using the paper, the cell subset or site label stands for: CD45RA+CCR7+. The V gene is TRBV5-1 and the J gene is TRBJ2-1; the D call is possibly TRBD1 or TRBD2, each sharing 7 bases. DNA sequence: TGCGCCAGCAGCTTTGGCCGAGTACAGGGGTCGAGACTAGCCCGCGCCTACAATGAGCAGTTCTTC. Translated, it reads CASSFGRVQGSRLARAYNEQFF. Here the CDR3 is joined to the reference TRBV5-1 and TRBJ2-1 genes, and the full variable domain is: KAGVTQTPRYLIKTRGQQVTLSCSPISGHRSVSWYQQTPGQGLQFLFEYFSETQRNKGNFPGRFSGRQFSNSRSEMNVSTLELGDSALYLCASSFGRVQGSRLARAYNEQFFGPGTRLTVL.